This TCR beta chain is from a study of cytomegalovirus exposure and HLA in healthy donors. Findings and limits, study-wide: Follow-up analysis found HLA locus-dependent TCR association rates, highest for DRB1 and lowest for HLA-C. Most sequenced TCRs were rare (though some public TCRs occurred in many donors). Listed as cytomegalovirus-associated were more than 150 TCR beta chains.

PCR was performed using 60 Vbeta and 13 Jbeta primers. Sequencing was performed with immunoSEQ multiplex PCR; in TCRdb, only in-frame clones are kept and a portion is missing. Of 170,000 or so clones in the sample, 80% were seen once. With regard to this clone: Its antigen remains unidentified.

Germline CDR1 SGHNT, CDR2 YYREEE (reference sequence). V lost 0 bases and J lost 10, with 5 bases in between. The CDR3 consists of 12 residues. Sequencing was carried out using PBMCs. The clonotype originates from a man aged 25 to 40 in good health and CMV-seropositive. The chain recombines TRBV5-4 with TRBJ1-6; D is unresolved. CDR3 in DNA: TGTGCCAGCAGCTTGGGGGCCTCACCCCTCCACTTT. Amino acids: CASSLGASPLHF.